The 23 T cell receptor beta chains below come from one sample, sequenced in a study of cytomegalovirus exposure and HLA in healthy donors. Using immunoSEQ multiplex PCR, the repertoire was profiled, and TCRdb retains in-frame clones only, with some absent. The sample yields around 250,000 clones, around 87% seen once. Sequenced input: PBMCs. These receptors were taken from a woman under 30 in good health and CMV-seronegative.

The table lists this clone with a few counts. The CDR3 DNA follows: TGTGCCCCGCCGACAGGGGGTTCACCCCTCCACTTT. Encoded protein: CAPPTGGSPLHF. The chain couples TRBV10-3 to TRBJ1-6, with TRBD1 matching 9 bases. There are 12 residues in the CDR3. With 11 bases clipped from V and 9 bases from J, the junction kept 5 bases outside the gene matches. Per the germline V gene, CDR1 is ENHRY and CDR2 is SYGVKD.

CDR3 amino acids: CASSDGTGVDNEKLFF. The CDR3 DNA reads as TGTGCCAGCAGTGACGGGACAGGGGTAGATAATGAAAAACTGTTTTTT. This chain joins TRBV6-1 and TRBJ1-4; 10 bases are shared with TRBD1. Losses at the gene ends were 3 bases for V and 4 bases for J; bases not matched to a gene: 5. CDR1 and CDR2 (germline): MNHNS, SASEGT. CDR3 length: 16 residues.

The CDR3 spells CASSLTSGAKKNIQYF. The CDR3 DNA sequence: TGTGCCAGCAGCTTAACGAGCGGGGCTAAAAAAAACATTCAGTACTTC. The rearrangement uses TRBV11-2 and TRBJ2-4, with 7 bases aligning to TRBD2. The CDR3 contains 16 residues. V trimming: 2 bases; J trimming: 4 bases; junction bases outside the gene matches: 8. Germline V CDR1 and CDR2: SGHAT, FQNNGV.

The V call is TRBV27, the J call TRBJ2-1; 7 bases line up with TRBD1. The J segment lost 3 bases and the V segment lost 6 bases, leaving 5 bases of the junction unmatched. CDR3 length: 14 residues. CDR1 and CDR2 (germline): MNHEY, SMNVEV (reference sequence). CDR3 residues: CASSPGTDYNEQFF. CDR3 sequence (DNA): TGTGCCAGCAGCCCCGGGACAGACTACAATGAGCAGTTCTTC.

The rearrangement joins TRBV5-4 to TRBJ2-2, with 7 bases that match TRBD1. The CDR3 length is 15 residues. CDR1 and CDR2 (germline): SGHNT, YYREEE (reference sequence). J lost 4 bases, V lost 2 bases, and 5 bases had no gene match. The CDR3 region has the DNA TGTGCCAGCAGCTTTTTTCCAGGGGGCACCGGGGAGCTGTTTTTT. Translating gives CASSFFPGGTGELFF. Supplemented by reference TRBV5-4 and TRBJ2-2, the full variable domain reads ETGVTQSPTHLIKTRGQQVTLRCSSQSGHNTVSWYQQALGQGPQFIFQYYREEENGRGNFPPRFSGLQFPNYSSELNVNALELDDSALYLCASSFFPGGTGELFFGEGSRLTVL.

This clone turned up a few times. The chain is built from TRBV2 and TRBJ2-7; D is perhaps TRBD2 (6 bases). Deletions cut 10 bases from V and 6 bases from J, with 13 bases between. The CDR3 runs 11 residues. CDR1 and CDR2 (germline): SNHLY, FYNNEI. In DNA form, the CDR3 reads TGTGCCACGCGGGGCGCACCCGAGCAGTACTTC. Its translation is CATRGAPEQYF.

The chain couples TRBV29-1 to TRBJ2-1; weak D call: TRBD2 (7 bases). V was shortened by 4 bases and J by 2 bases, with 15 bases between the two germline ends. The CDR3 consists of 15 residues. Germline CDR1 is SQVTM and CDR2 is ANQGSEA. CDR3 in amino acids: CSVAGGWGPYNEQFF. The CDR3 region has the DNA TGCAGCGTTGCGGGGGGCTGGGGGCCCTACAATGAGCAGTTCTTC.

This chain joins TRBV2 and TRBJ2-1, with TRBD1 identical over 10 bases. The germline V gene has CDR1 SNHLY and CDR2 FYNNEI. The CDR3 covers 15 residues. V gave up 7 bases and J gave up 0 bases; unmatched junction bases: 3. The CDR3 coding sequence is TGTGCCAGCACGGGACAGGGGAGCTCCTACAATGAGCAGTTCTTC. Its translation is CASTGQGSSYNEQFF.

The chain has TRBV12-5 and TRBJ2-3; a weak D match, TRBD1 (6 bases). This CDR3 contains 14 residues. Deletions cut 1 base from V and 6 bases from J, with 11 bases between. Germline V CDR1 and CDR2: LGHNT, FRNRAP. The CDR3 sequence is CASGLGYREDTQYF. The CDR3 region has the DNA TGTGCTAGTGGTTTGGGATACAGGGAGGATACGCAGTATTTT.

This clone came up a few times. The chain couples TRBV28 to TRBJ1-5; D gene ambiguous. The CDR3 is 12 amino acids. V was pared by 5 bases and J by 9 bases, with 11 bases between. Germline CDR1 MDHEN, CDR2 SYDVKM. The CDR3 loop is CASSPGEAPQHF. In DNA form, the CDR3 reads TGTGCCAGCAGTCCCGGGGAAGCGCCCCAGCATTTT.

The V call is TRBV28, the J call TRBJ1-1; TRBD1 agrees at 9 bases. CDR1 and CDR2 from the germline V gene are MDHEN and SYDVKM. With V trimmed by 11 bases and J by 3 bases, 16 bases remained unmatched. The CDR3 is made up of 16 amino acids. In nucleotides, the CDR3 is TGTGCCGGGGCTTCTGGGACAGGGCAATGGGACACTGAAGCTTTCTTT. This encodes CAGASGTGQWDTEAFF. The full variable domain, rest sourced from reference TRBV28 and TRBJ1-1, is DVKVTQSSRYLVKRTGEKVFLECVQDMDHENMFWYRQDPGLGLRLIYFSYDVKMKEKGDIPEGYSVSREKKERFSLILESASTNQTSMYLCAGASGTGQWDTEAFFGQGTRLTVV.

J is TRBJ1-3 and V is TRBV7-2; no firm D call. The CDR3 has 16 residues. Trimming left V 2 bases short and J 2 bases short, with 13 bases between. Germline CDR1 is SGHTA and CDR2 is FQGNSA. The CDR3 DNA reads TGTGCCAGCAGCTTAATATCCAGTTTGCCTGGAAACACCATATATTTT. Amino acids: CASSLISSLPGNTIYF.

The V and J genes are TRBV27 and TRBJ2-1, with unresolved D. V was pared by 0 bases and J by 0 bases, with 9 bases between. CDR3 length: 16 residues. Germline CDR1 is MNHEY and CDR2 is SMNVEV (reference sequence). For the CDR3, the DNA is TGTGCCAGCAGTTTATCCGCAGGAAACTCCTACAATGAGCAGTTCTTC. Translation: CASSLSAGNSYNEQFF.

The chain recombines TRBV28 with TRBJ2-3; 7 nucleotides line up with TRBD1. Germline-derived CDR1 and CDR2 are MDHEN and SYDVKM. The CDR3 runs to 14 residues. The ends lost 6 bases at V and 3 bases at J; junction bases unmatched: 6. CDR3 coding DNA: TGTGCCAGCAGCAACGACAGGGTAACAGATACGCAGTATTTT. As protein: CASSNDRVTDTQYF.

This chain uses TRBV5-1 with TRBJ2-2; 7 positions match TRBD1. This CDR3 has 15 residues. With 6 bases clipped from V and 4 bases from J, the junction kept 9 bases outside the gene matches. The V gene's germline CDR1 is SGHRS and CDR2 YFSETQ. CDR3 bases: TGCGCCAGCACTGGACAGGATGTTTTCACCGGGGAGCTGTTTTTT. This sequence encodes CASTGQDVFTGELFF. The variable domain in full, with the rest retrieved from reference TRBV5-1 and TRBJ2-2, is KAGVTQTPRYLIKTRGQQVTLSCSPISGHRSVSWYQQTPGQGLQFLFEYFSETQRNKGNFPGRFSGRQFSNSRSEMNVSTLELGDSALYLCASTGQDVFTGELFFGEGSRLTVL.

The rearrangement uses TRBV28 and TRBJ1-5; 8 bases line up with TRBD1. Germline loops: CDR1 MDHEN, CDR2 SYDVKM. J lost 9 bases, V lost 4 bases, and 11 bases had no gene match. The CDR3 is 15 amino acids. The CDR3 region has the DNA TGTGCCAGCAGTTCAGCTGACAGGGGTGGTCCGCCCCAGCATTTT. Translating gives CASSSADRGGPPQHF.

V is TRBV6-5 and J is TRBJ1-2; D perhaps matches TRBD1 (6 bases). Germline V CDR1 and CDR2: MNHEY, SVGAGI. The CDR3 is 13 residues long. V lost 2 bases, J lost 5 bases, and 9 bases lay in between. Written as DNA, the CDR3 is TGTGCCAGCAGTTACAGGGGGTATTATGGCTACACCTTC. It encodes CASSYRGYYGYTF.

The V and J genes are TRBV28 and TRBJ2-7; D remains ambiguous. CDR3 length: 14 amino acids. V was trimmed by 1 base and J by 4 bases, leaving 11 bases between them. Germline-derived CDR1 and CDR2 are MDHEN and SYDVKM. The CDR3 nucleotides are TGTGCCAGCAGTTTATTCCCCAGGTATTACGAGCAGTACTTC. Residues: CASSLFPRYYEQYF.

The rearrangement uses TRBV13 and TRBJ1-2; TRBD1 might be the D (5 bases). Germline V gives CDR1 PRHDT, CDR2 FYEKMQ (reference sequence). V was pared by 5 bases and J by 0 bases, with 13 bases between. The CDR3 sequence is 15 residues long. CDR3 DNA sequence: TGTGCCAGCAGCCGCGGGGCCGAAGCTAACTATGGCTACACCTTC. Translated: CASSRGAEANYGYTF.

In its sample, this clone was seen once. At one of its ends the junction is not consistent with the germline gene, which may arise from a read error. The chain employs TRBV7-7 and TRBJ1-4; the match to TRBD1 covers 8 bases. This CDR3 region has 15 residues. Looked up from germline, CDR1 is SSHAT and CDR2 is FNYEAQ (reference sequence). The CDR3 reads CASSRGQGTNEKLFF. CDR3 DNA sequence: TGTGCTAGCAGCCGAGGACAGGGCACTAATGAAAAACTGTTTTTT.

The V gene is TRBV6-5, the J gene TRBJ1-2, with 9 bases matching TRBD1. CDR3 length equals 14 residues. J lost 6 bases, V lost 6 bases, and 8 bases had no gene match. Germline lookup yields CDR1 MNHEY and CDR2 SVGAGI. The DNA for the CDR3 is TGTGCCAGCAGCCGCGATGGGACAGGGAATGGCTACACCTTC. This translates into CASSRDGTGNGYTF.

This clone was picked up a small number of times. This chain connects TRBV7-7 to TRBJ2-2, with D perhaps TRBD1 (6 bases). The V gene's germline CDR1 is SSHAT and CDR2 FNYEAQ (reference sequence). CDR3 length: 13 amino acids. The CDR3 reads CATVQGSTGELFF. The CDR3 DNA is TGTGCTACGGTTCAGGGGAGCACCGGGGAGCTGTTTTTT.

This clone was detected a few times. The V call is TRBV6-5, the J call TRBJ1-6; 9 bases match TRBD1. The J segment lost 7 bases and the V segment lost 0 bases, leaving 1 base of the junction unmatched. The CDR3 is 15 residues long. Germline V gene data show CDR1 as MNHEY and CDR2 as SVGAGI. The CDR3 sequence: CASSYSGTGNSPLHF. CDR3 DNA: TGTGCCAGCAGTTACTCGGGGACAGGGAATTCACCCCTCCACTTT.